Presented here are 16 T cell receptor beta chains from one specimen sequenced in a study of patients and donors after allogeneic stem cell transplantation (dated by TCRdb to 2020 to 2021). The method behind the library was RT-PCR. Sequencing used a NextSeq 550. Using fastp at Q25 and MiXCR, TCRdb reprocessed the public reads and kept productive beta chains. Entries are consolidated by CDR3 protein sequence, retaining the most common genes and DNA. For this sample the table gives around 240,000 distinct CDR3 sequences, of which over 12% were detected only once. Around a tenth of the sample lies in the top ten. The sample consisted of blood, either unsorted or a sorted T cell fraction (not recorded which). The receptors derive from a human donor who was either an allogeneic HSCT recipient or a stem cell or donor lymphocyte infusion donor (not recorded which). It is not recorded whose cells these are; they may come from a transplant donor.

This clonotype was observed a handful of times. V gene TRBV19 combines with J gene TRBJ2-1; 7 bases map to TRBD2. The length of the CDR3 is 15 residues. Trimming at V came to 7 bases and at J to 8 bases, leaving 14 bases not matched to a gene. CDR1 is LNHDA and CDR2 is SQIVND in the germline V gene (reference sequence). In nucleotides, the CDR3 is TGTGCCAGTACCGTGGGGGGAGGGCCCGGGTATGAGCAGTTCTTC. The encoded protein is CASTVGGGPGYEQFF.

The rearrangement joins TRBV20-1 to TRBJ2-5; TRBD2 matches 7 bases. Germline V gives CDR1 DFQATT, CDR2 SNEGSKA (reference sequence). This CDR3 contains 13 residues. The trim removed 6 bases at V and 6 bases at J, leaving 10 bases unmatched. The CDR3 DNA reads TGCAGTGCCCGGGGGGAACTAGCCCAGACCCAGTACTTC. Translated: CSARGELAQTQYF.

J is TRBJ1-1 and V is TRBV19, with TRBD1 matching 9 bases. CDR1 is LNHDA and CDR2 is SQIVND in the germline V gene (reference sequence). Trimming took 0 bases from V and 4 from J; bases not matched to a gene: 3. CDR3 length: 15 residues. In nucleotides, the CDR3 is TGTGCCAGTAGTATAGATGGGACAGGGTCCACTGAAGCTTTCTTT. This encodes CASSIDGTGSTEAFF.

This chain joins TRBV6-4 and TRBJ2-1; D is uncertain. Germline V gene lookup returns CDR1 MRHNA and CDR2 SNTAGT. The V gene lost 3 bases and the J gene lost 8 bases, with 17 bases spanning the gap. This CDR3 has 15 residues. The CDR3 reads CASSDLNGPGYEQFF. For the CDR3, the DNA is TGTGCCAGCAGTGATCTAAACGGTCCGGGCTATGAGCAGTTCTTC.

This clonotype was picked up a small number of times. The chain has TRBV7-2 and TRBJ2-1; D assignment may be TRBD1 or TRBD2 (6 bases each). The CDR3 length is 15 residues. V was trimmed by 3 bases and J by 4 bases, leaving 13 bases between them. CDR1 is SGHTA and CDR2 is FQGNSA in the germline V gene. The CDR3 DNA reads TGTGCCAGCAGCTTCCCCGGGGGCCTATACAATGAGCAGTTCTTC. Its protein product is CASSFPGGLYNEQFF.

This clonotype was counted between two and nine times. V usage is TRBV5-1 and J usage is TRBJ1-2; 7 bases match TRBD1. Trimming at V came to 3 bases and at J to 8 bases, leaving 4 bases not matched to a gene. Germline lookup yields CDR1 SGHRS and CDR2 YFSETQ. The CDR3 runs to 12 residues. The CDR3 bases are TGCGCCAGCAGCTCCCAGGGGGGGGGCTACACCTTC. Its translation: CASSSQGGGYTF.

The V gene is TRBV20-1, the J gene TRBJ2-7; possibly TRBD1 or TRBD2 for D (5 bases each). The CDR3 is 16 amino acids. V lost 2 bases and J lost 2, with 19 bases in between. The germline CDR1 and CDR2 sequences are DFQATT and SNEGSKA (reference sequence). CDR3 sequence reads: CSARSSSGGSAYEQYF. The CDR3 region has the DNA TGCAGTGCTAGATCCTCGAGTGGGGGAAGCGCCTACGAGCAGTACTTC.

This clonotype turned up a few times. The chain recombines TRBV5-1 with TRBJ2-7, with D possibly TRBD1 on 5 matching bases. Germline lookup yields CDR1 SGHRS and CDR2 YFSETQ. CDR3 length equals 14 residues. Between the trimmed V and J ends, which lost 1 base and 6 bases, there was a span of 14 bases. The CDR3 sequence: CASSLRRDSSEQYF. As DNA, the CDR3 is TGCGCCAGCAGCTTGCGCAGGGATAGTTCCGAGCAGTACTTC.

The rearrangement joins TRBV11-1 to TRBJ1-1; no clear D gene. From germline, CDR1 is SGHAT and CDR2 FQDESV (reference sequence). This CDR3 has 15 residues. V was shortened by 5 bases and J by 2 bases, with 15 bases between the two germline ends. CDR3 region: CASSPFAGLNTEAFF. The DNA for the CDR3 is TGTGCCAGCAGCCCATTCGCCGGGTTAAACACTGAAGCTTTCTTT.

This clonotype is judged medium-sized. The chain joins TRBV5-1 to TRBJ1-1, with a weak D call TRBD1 (6 bases). This CDR3 has 15 amino acids. Looked up from germline, CDR1 is SGHRS and CDR2 is YFSETQ. Trimming shortened V by 4 bases and J by 1 base, and 14 bases separated the two germline ends. The CDR3 bases are TGCGCCAGCAGCCCTGGGGGGGCGAGGAACACTGAAGCTTTCTTT. Amino acid sequence: CASSPGGARNTEAFF.

This clonotype has only a few counts. The genes are TRBV9 and TRBJ2-2, with 9 bases fitting TRBD2. Germline CDR1 is SGDLS and CDR2 is YYNGEE. V shed 0 bases and J 5 bases; nucleotides not matched to a gene: 5. CDR3 length: 16 residues. Here the CDR3 reads CASSVEAGGWTGELFF. The CDR3 DNA reads TGTGCCAGCAGCGTAGAAGCGGGGGGATGGACCGGGGAGCTGTTTTTT.

This clonotype was picked up a small number of times. The CDR3 bases are TGCAGTGCCCCATCGGGACTAGCGGGGGCCATTAACAATGAGCAGTTCTTC. Amino acid sequence: CSAPSGLAGAINNEQFF. The gene calls are TRBV20-1 and TRBJ2-1; TRBD2 matches 14 bases. The V gene's germline CDR1 is DFQATT and CDR2 SNEGSKA (reference sequence). V trimming: 6 bases; J trimming: 5 bases; junction bases outside the gene matches: 12. This CDR3 region has 17 residues.

This clonotype was seen at least ten times. The chain carries TRBV4-3 and TRBJ2-1, with a possible D match to TRBD1 (5 bases). This CDR3 is 14 amino acids long. The V gene lost 3 bases and the J gene lost 5 bases, with 11 bases spanning the gap. From germline, CDR1 is LGHNA and CDR2 YSLEER. CDR3 in amino acids: CASSQGRIHNEQFF. In nucleotides, the CDR3 is TGCGCCAGCAGCCAGGGGCGCATCCACAATGAGCAGTTCTTC.

This chain connects TRBV7-2 to TRBJ2-7; D is unclear. V was trimmed by 5 bases and J by 7 bases, leaving 18 bases between them. The CDR3 spans 14 residues. In germline, CDR1 is SGHTA, CDR2 FQGNSA. This chain's CDR3 is CASSPRWLVWEQYF. The CDR3 DNA is TGTGCCAGCAGCCCTCGCTGGCTAGTGTGGGAGCAGTACTTC.

This clonotype was detected ten times or more. This sequence joins TRBV29-1 and TRBJ1-6, with 8 bases that match TRBD1. CDR1 and CDR2 (germline): SQVTM, ANQGSEA. Trimming took 4 bases from V and 7 from J; bases not matched to a gene: 12. CDR3 length: 16 amino acids. The CDR3 region is CSVGFVPDRANSPLHF. The CDR3 nucleotides are TGCAGCGTTGGGTTCGTCCCGGACAGGGCAAATTCACCCCTCCACTTT.

The chain recombines TRBV7-2 with TRBJ1-5; 7 positions agree with TRBD1. This CDR3 spans 17 amino acids. The germline V gene has CDR1 SGHTA and CDR2 FQGNSA. J gave up 1 base and V 5 bases, and 11 bases lay outside the gene matches. CDR3 nucleotide sequence: TGTGCCAGCAGCCCACCGACAGGGCTAGGGAGCAATCAGCCCCAGCATTTT. Amino acid sequence: CASSPPTGLGSNQPQHF.